Listed below are T cell receptor beta chains from one sample, sequenced in a study of spatial heterogeneity in lung cancer. TCRdb re-called the 5' RACE reads with MiXCR, one entry per CDR3 protein. The sample lists about 7,100 distinct CDR3 sequences; roughly 7.5% were seen once. The material sequenced was lung tumor tissue, taken at surgery. The source of these receptors is a male donor with early-stage non-small cell lung cancer. CDR3s include the opening cysteine and the closing phenylalanine or tryptophan. Fields, in order: J gene, D gene, V gene, clone size, CDR3 protein, CDR3 DNA. The D gene is left open where the match is weak. The size of a clone is reported for some rows only, either as once, few or many, or as a class for expanded clones.

TRBJ2-3	-	TRBV28	many	CASRTGGHGFVRDTQYF	TGTGCCAGCAGGACTGGAGGACATGGATTCGTCAGGGATACGCAGTATTTT
TRBJ2-3	-	TRBV28	-	CASSQTGTTDTQYF	TGTGCCAGCAGTCAAACCGGGACAACAGATACGCAGTATTTT
TRBJ2-7	TRBD1	TRBV28	many	CASYSTGTGGYEQYF	TGTGCCAGCTACTCGACCGGGACAGGGGGTTACGAGCAGTACTTC
TRBJ2-3	TRBD2	TRBV24-1	many	CATSDLGSGGSDTQYF	TGTGCCACCAGTGATTTAGGTAGCGGGGGGTCAGATACGCAGTATTTT
TRBJ2-4	-	TRBV9	-	CASSVGGGIQYF	TGTGCCAGCAGCGTAGGAGGGGGCATTCAGTACTTC
TRBJ2-2	-	TRBV7-2	few	CASRPGNTGELFF	TGTGCCAGCAGACCCGGGAACACCGGGGAGCTGTTTTTT
TRBJ2-2	-	TRBV28	medium-sized	CASRNREYTGELFF	TGTGCCAGCAGGAACAGGGAATACACCGGGGAGCTGTTTTTT
TRBJ1-1	TRBD1	TRBV20-1	medium-sized	CSGLTRTGGNTEAFF	TGCAGTGGACTGACCCGAACAGGGGGGAACACTGAAGCTTTCTTT
TRBJ2-3	TRBD1	TRBV7-6	medium-sized	CASSLARPGQSLTSTDTQYF	TGTGCCAGCAGCTTAGCCAGACCGGGACAGTCACTTACTAGCACAGATACGCAGTATTTT
TRBJ2-3	-	TRBV4-1	medium-sized	CASSLGPSTDTQYF	TGCGCCAGCAGCCTTGGACCGAGCACAGATACGCAGTATTTT
TRBJ2-2	-	TRBV19	medium-sized	CATWAGSNTGELFF	TGTGCCACCTGGGCGGGGTCGAACACCGGGGAGCTGTTTTTT
TRBJ2-5	-	TRBV7-9	many	CASSLSGALQETQYF	TGTGCCAGCAGCCTATCAGGGGCGCTCCAAGAGACCCAGTACTTC
TRBJ1-1	-	TRBV5-5	medium-sized	CASSLGPRENTEAFF	TGTGCCAGCAGCTTGGGTCCTCGAGAGAACACTGAAGCTTTCTTT
TRBJ2-1	-	TRBV7-2	medium-sized	CASSQATVQFF	TGTGCCAGCAGCCAAGCCACGGTACAGTTCTTC
TRBJ1-1	-	TRBV20-1	many	CSAPFPGTANTEAFF	TGCAGTGCTCCTTTCCCCGGGACGGCCAACACTGAAGCTTTCTTT
TRBJ1-1	-	TRBV6-6	-	CASSLPGGRTEAFF	TGTGCCAGCAGTTTGCCGGGGGGGAGGACTGAAGCTTTCTTT
TRBJ2-1	TRBD2	TRBV7-9	few	CAGVAGGVGEQFF	TGTGCCGGTGTAGCGGGCGGTGTTGGTGAGCAGTTCTTC
TRBJ2-1	-	TRBV7-9	many	CVSSSIQNYNEQFF	TGTGTCAGCAGCTCGATCCAGAACTACAATGAGCAGTTCTTC
TRBJ2-3	-	TRBV14	many	CASSQVFSRTDTQYF	TGTGCCAGCAGCCAAGTTTTCTCTCGCACAGATACGCAGTATTTT
TRBJ2-5	TRBD1	TRBV7-9	many	CASSPGTGSLIGETQYF	TGTGCCAGCAGCCCGGGGACAGGGTCGTTGATCGGAGAGACCCAGTACTTC
TRBJ2-7	-	TRBV11-2	many	CASSLGHLGPYEQYF	TGTGCCAGCAGCTTAGGTCATCTAGGGCCCTACGAGCAGTACTTC
TRBJ2-2	-	TRBV11-1	-	CASSLQGPTGELFF	TGTGCCAGCAGCTTACAGGGCCCCACCGGGGAGCTGTTTTTT
TRBJ1-6	-	TRBV30	medium-sized	CAWSELGDSPLHF	TGTGCCTGGAGTGAATTAGGAGATTCACCCCTCCACTTT
TRBJ2-3	-	TRBV7-9	medium-sized	CASTILITDTQYF	TGTGCCAGCACCATCCTCATCACAGATACGCAGTATTTT
TRBJ2-1	TRBD1	TRBV12-3/TRBV12-4	medium-sized	CASSLTGILYNEQFF	TGTGCCAGCAGTTTGACAGGGATACTCTACAATGAGCAGTTCTTC
TRBJ2-1	TRBD1	TRBV5-1	-	CASSLLGQGYNEQFF	TGCGCCAGCAGCTTGCTGGGACAGGGTTACAATGAGCAGTTCTTC
TRBJ2-1	-	TRBV7-9	large	CASSPSTYNEQFF	TGTGCCAGCAGCCCATCAACGTACAATGAGCAGTTCTTC
TRBJ2-3	-	TRBV29-1	many	CSARWAADTQYF	TGCAGCGCCCGATGGGCGGCAGATACGCAGTATTTT
TRBJ2-5	TRBD2	TRBV30	many	CAWSGSSQTSGETQYF	TGTGCCTGGAGTGGATCCTCCCAGACTAGCGGAGAGACCCAGTACTTC
TRBJ2-7	TRBD1	TRBV2	few	CASIPPGQLTYEQYF	TGTGCCAGCATTCCCCCGGGACAGCTAACCTACGAGCAGTACTTC
TRBJ2-7	-	TRBV13	many	CASSSEGEGAEQYF	TGTGCCAGCAGCTCGGAGGGCGAAGGGGCCGAGCAGTACTTC